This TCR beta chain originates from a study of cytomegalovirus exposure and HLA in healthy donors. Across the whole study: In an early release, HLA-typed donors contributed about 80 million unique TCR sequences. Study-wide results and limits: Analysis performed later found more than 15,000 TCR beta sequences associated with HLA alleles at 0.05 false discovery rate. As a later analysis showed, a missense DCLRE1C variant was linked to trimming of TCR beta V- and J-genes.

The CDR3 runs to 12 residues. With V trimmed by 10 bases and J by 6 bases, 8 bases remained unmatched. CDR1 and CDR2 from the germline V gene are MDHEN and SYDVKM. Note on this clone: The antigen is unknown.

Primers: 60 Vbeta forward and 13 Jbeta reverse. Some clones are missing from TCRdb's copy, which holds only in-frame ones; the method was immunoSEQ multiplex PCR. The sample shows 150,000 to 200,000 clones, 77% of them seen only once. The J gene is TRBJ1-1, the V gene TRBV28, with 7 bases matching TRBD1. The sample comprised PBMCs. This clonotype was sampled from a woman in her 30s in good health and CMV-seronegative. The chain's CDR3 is CATRQGGAEAFF. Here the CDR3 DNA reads TGTGCCACAAGACAGGGCGGCGCTGAAGCTTTCTTT.